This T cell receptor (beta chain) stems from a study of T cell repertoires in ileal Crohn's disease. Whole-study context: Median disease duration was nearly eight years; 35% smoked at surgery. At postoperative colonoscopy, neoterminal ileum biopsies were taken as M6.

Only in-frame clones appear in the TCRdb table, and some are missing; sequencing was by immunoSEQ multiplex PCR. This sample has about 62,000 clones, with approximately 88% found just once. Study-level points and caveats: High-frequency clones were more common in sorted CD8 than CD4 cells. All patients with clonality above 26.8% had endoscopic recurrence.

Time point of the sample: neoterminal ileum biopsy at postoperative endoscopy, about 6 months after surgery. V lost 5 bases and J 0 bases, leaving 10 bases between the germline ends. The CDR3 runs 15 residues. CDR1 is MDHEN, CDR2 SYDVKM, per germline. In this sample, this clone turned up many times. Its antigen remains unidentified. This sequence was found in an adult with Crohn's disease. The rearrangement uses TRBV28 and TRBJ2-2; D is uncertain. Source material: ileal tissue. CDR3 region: CASSLGPSNTGELFF. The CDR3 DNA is TGTGCCAGCAGTCTGGGCCCCTCGAACACCGGGGAGCTGTTTTTT.